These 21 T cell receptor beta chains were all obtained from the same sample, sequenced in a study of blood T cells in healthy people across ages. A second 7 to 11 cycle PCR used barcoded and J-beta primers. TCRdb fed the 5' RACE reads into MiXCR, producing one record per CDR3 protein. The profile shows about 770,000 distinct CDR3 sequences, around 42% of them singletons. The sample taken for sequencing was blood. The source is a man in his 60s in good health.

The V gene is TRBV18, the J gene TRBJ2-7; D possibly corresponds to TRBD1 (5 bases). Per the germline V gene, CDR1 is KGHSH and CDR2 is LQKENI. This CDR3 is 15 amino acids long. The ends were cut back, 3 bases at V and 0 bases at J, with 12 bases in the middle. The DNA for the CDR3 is TGTGCCAGCTCACCCCCCGACAGAAACTCCTACGAGCAGTACTTC. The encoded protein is CASSPPDRNSYEQYF.

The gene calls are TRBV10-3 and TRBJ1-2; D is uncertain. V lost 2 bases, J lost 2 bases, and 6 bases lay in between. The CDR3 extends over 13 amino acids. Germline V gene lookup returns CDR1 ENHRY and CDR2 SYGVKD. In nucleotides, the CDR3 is TGTGCCATCAGTGAGGGGAACAACTATGGCTACACCTTC. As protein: CAISEGNNYGYTF.

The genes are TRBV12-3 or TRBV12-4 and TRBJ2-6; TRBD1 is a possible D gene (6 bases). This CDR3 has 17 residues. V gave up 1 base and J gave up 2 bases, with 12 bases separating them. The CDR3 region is CASSLVFTGTGANVLTF. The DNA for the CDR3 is TGTGCCAGCAGTTTAGTCTTCACAGGGACTGGGGCCAACGTCCTGACTTTC.

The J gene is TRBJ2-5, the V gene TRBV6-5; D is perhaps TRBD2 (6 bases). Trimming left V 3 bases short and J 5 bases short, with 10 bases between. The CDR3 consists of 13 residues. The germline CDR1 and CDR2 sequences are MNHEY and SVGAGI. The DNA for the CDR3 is TGTGCCAGCAGTTATCCGGGGGATGAGACCCAGTACTTC. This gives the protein CASSYPGDETQYF.

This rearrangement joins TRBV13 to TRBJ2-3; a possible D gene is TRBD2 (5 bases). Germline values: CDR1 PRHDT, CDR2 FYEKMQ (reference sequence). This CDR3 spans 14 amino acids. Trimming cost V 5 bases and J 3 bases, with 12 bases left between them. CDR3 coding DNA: TGTGCCAGCAGCCGGGGTCCGGGAACAGATACGCAGTATTTT. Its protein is CASSRGPGTDTQYF.

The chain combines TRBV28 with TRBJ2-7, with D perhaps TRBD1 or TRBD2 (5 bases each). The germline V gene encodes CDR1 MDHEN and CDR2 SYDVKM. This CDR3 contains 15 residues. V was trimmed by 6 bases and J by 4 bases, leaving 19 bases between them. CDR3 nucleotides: TGTGCCAGCAGCCGGCCGTGGGGCGAGGGGTACGAGCAGTACTTC. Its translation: CASSRPWGEGYEQYF.

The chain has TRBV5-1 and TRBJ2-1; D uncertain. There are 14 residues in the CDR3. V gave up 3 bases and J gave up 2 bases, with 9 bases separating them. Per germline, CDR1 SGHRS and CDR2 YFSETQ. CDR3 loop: CASSYERPYNEQFF. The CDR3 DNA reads TGCGCCAGCAGCTATGAGCGTCCCTACAATGAGCAGTTCTTC.

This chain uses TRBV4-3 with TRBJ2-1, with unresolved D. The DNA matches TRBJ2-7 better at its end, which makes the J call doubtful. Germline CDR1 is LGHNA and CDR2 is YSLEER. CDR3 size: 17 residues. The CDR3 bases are TGCGCCAGCAGCCAAGATCCTCCAGCGCAATCCTACAATGAGCAGTACTTC. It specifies CASSQDPPAQSYNEQYF.

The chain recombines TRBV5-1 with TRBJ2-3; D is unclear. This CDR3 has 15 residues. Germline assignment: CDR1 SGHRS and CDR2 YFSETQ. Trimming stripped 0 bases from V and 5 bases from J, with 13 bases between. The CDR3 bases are TGCGCCAGCAGCTTGGAGGGCACCAAAGGAGATACGCAGTATTTT. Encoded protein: CASSLEGTKGDTQYF.

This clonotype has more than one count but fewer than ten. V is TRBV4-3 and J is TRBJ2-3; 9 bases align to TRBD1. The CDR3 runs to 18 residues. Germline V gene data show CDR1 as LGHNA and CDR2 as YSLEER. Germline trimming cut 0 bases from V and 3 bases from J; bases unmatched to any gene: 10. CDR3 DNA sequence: TGCGCCAGCAGCCAAGACCCGGACAGGGGATTTAGTACAGATACGCAGTATTTT. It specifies CASSQDPDRGFSTDTQYF.

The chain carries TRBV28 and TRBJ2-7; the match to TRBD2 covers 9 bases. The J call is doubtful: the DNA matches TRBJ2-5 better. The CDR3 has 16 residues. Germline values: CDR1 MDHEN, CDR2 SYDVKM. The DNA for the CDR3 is TGTGCCAGCAGGAGCCTCACTGGCGGGGGGGCGGAGACCCAGTACTTC. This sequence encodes CASRSLTGGGAETQYF.

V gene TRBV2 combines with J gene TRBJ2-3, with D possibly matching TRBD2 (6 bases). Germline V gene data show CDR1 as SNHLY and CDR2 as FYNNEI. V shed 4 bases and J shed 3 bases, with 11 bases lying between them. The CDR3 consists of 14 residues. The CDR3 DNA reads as TGTGCCAGCAGTGGCGGGGTGCTTACAGATACGCAGTATTTT. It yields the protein CASSGGVLTDTQYF.

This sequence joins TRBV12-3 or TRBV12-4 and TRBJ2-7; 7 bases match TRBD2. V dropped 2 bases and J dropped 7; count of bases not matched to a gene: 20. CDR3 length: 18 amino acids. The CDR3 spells CASSLWPREVDGNNEQYF. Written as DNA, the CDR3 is TGTGCCAGCAGTTTATGGCCCCGGGAGGTCGATGGCAACAATGAGCAGTACTTC.

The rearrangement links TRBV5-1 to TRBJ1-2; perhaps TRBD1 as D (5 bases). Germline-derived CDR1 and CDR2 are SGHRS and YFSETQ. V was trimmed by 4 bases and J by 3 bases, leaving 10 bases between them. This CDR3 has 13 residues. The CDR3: CASSAGRDYGYTF. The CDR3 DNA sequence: TGCGCCAGCAGCGCGGGACGAGACTATGGCTACACCTTC.

The CDR3 nucleotides read TGTGCCAGCAGTTACCGGGCAGGGCGCTCTAATGAAAAACTGTTTTTT. Translated, it gives CASSYRAGRSNEKLFF. The chain uses TRBV6-2 or TRBV6-3 and TRBJ1-4; D might be TRBD1 (5 bases). Trimming removed 2 bases at V and 3 bases at J, with 13 bases between. CDR1 is MNHEY, CDR2 SVGEGT, per germline. This CDR3 is 16 amino acids long.

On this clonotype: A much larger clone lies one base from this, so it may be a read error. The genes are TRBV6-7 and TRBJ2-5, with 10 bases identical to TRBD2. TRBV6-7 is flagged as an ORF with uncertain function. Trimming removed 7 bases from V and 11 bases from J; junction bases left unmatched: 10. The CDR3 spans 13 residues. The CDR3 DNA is TGTGCCAGCATTAGAGCGGGGGGGCCCCGGCAGTACTTC. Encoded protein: CASIRAGGPRQYF.

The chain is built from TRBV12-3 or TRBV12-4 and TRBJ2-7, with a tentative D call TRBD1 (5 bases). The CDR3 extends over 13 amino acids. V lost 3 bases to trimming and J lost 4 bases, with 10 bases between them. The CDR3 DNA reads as TGTGCCAGCAGTTTCCCCAGGGCTTACGAGCAGTACTTC. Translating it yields CASSFPRAYEQYF.

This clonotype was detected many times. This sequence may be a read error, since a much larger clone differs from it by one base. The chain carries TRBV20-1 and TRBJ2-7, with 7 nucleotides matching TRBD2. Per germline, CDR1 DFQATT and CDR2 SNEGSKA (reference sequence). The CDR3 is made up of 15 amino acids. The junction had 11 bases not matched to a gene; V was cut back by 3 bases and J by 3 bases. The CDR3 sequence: CSASPATSSLYEQYF. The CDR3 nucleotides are TGCAGTGCTAGCCCGGCGACTAGCTCCCTCTACGAGCAGTACTTC.

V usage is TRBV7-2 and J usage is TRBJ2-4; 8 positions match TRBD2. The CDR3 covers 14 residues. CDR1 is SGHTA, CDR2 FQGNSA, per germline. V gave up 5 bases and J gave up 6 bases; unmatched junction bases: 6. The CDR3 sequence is CASSDGGAGNIQYF. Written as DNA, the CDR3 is TGTGCCAGCAGCGACGGGGGGGCCGGAAACATTCAGTACTTC.

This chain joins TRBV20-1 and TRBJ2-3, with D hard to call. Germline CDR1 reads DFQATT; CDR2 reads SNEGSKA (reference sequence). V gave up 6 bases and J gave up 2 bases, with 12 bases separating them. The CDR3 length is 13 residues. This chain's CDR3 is CSATRQITDTQYF. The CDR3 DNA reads TGCAGTGCAACCCGGCAGATCACAGATACGCAGTATTTT.

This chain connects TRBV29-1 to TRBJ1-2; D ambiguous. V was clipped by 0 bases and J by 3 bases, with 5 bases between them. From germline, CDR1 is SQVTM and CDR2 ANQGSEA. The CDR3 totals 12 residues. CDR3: CSVEDGDYGYTF. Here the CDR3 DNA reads TGCAGCGTTGAAGATGGGGACTATGGCTACACCTTC.